Only a few counts were recorded for the clone carrying this TCR beta chain. Its antigen is currently unknown. The sample comes from a study of T-cell memory formation after mild COVID-19. Study findings and constraints: Most CD4+ clones that shrank were in CM and EM, while CD8+ ones turned up in EMRA. While clones contracting from day 15 to 85 were balanced between CD4 and CD8, later expanders leaned CD4+. Prior to infection, memory already included some responding clones, suggesting cross-reactive memory joined.

The CDR3 has 12 residues. The ends were cut back, 7 bases at V and 7 bases at J, with 10 bases in the middle. CDR1 and CDR2 (germline): SNHLY, FYNNEI. It was 5'RACE with constant-segment primers that produced the TCR alpha and TCR beta cDNA libraries, which carried sample barcodes and UMIs. TCRdb used MiXCR to reprocess the 5' RACE reads, holding one entry per CDR3 protein. Of 150,000 to 200,000 distinct CDR3 sequences listed, 30% to 35% are singletons. The clonotype originates from an adult woman who had mild COVID-19 (a few samples of this study predate the infection). Cell type and time point are not known. This rearrangement joins TRBV2 to TRBJ2-2; no reliable D call. Sequencing used PBMCs or a T cell subset sorted from them (not recorded which). Here the CDR3 DNA reads TGTGCCAGCACACTGGACCTCGGGGAGCTGTTTTTT. Its protein product is CASTLDLGELFF.